The clone carrying this TCR beta chain was picked up a small number of times. Antigen specificity is unknown. This specimen comes from a study of blood T cells in healthy people across ages. Study in general: The capture of about one barcoded beta molecule per two T cells was achieved by template switching.

Study-wide results and caveats: When set beside aged donors, long-lived donors presented more naive CD4+ cells and higher diversity. Higher naive T cell percentage went strongly together with higher TCR beta diversity.

The CDR3 length is 18 residues. CDR1 and CDR2 (germline): LGHDT, YNNKEL (reference sequence). V shed 4 bases, J shed 4 bases, and the junction held 16 bases outside the gene matches. A sample-barcoded 5' primer and a J-beta primer mix were used in a second PCR of roughly 7 to 11 cycles. One entry per CDR3 protein, called by TCRdb with MiXCR from the 5' RACE reads. The table records 590,000 or so distinct CDR3 sequences, about 28% of them present only once. The TCR comes from an elderly woman in good health. The source material was blood. The chain combines TRBV3-1 with TRBJ2-5, with 9 bases aligning to TRBD2. The CDR3 bases are TGTGCCAGCAGCCGATATCGGTCGATAGCGGGGGCGCGAGAGACCCAGTACTTC. Protein sequence: CASSRYRSIAGARETQYF.